A selection of T cell receptor beta chains follows, all from one sample in a study of a mutant IDH1 vaccine in newly diagnosed glioma. Data came from immunoSEQ multiplex PCR; TCRdb stores just in-frame clones and leaves some out. The sample shows over 45,000 clones, around 80% of them seen only once. Antigens for these TCRs are unknown. The sequenced sample was PBMCs, obtained from a glioma patient whose treatment included an IDH1 peptide vaccine. The receptor source for this set is a woman between 45 and 60 years old with glioma. The CDR3 runs from the conserved cysteine through the conserved F or W. The D gene is left open where the match is weak. Clone size is given for some rows only: seen once, a few or many times, or a class if the clone is expanded.

TRBJ1-4 | - | 15 | TRBV4-1 | - | CASSQVGQANEKLFF | TGCGCCAGCAGCCAAGTGGGGCAGGCTAATGAAAAACTGTTTTTT
TRBJ1-2 | - | 14 | TRBV30 | few | CAWSVQSGGYGYTF | TGTGCCTGGAGTGTACAGTCCGGCGGCTATGGCTACACCTTC
TRBJ1-6 | - | 15 | TRBV2 | - | CASGGLMGGNSPLHF | TGTGCCAGCGGAGGTTTAATGGGGGGCAATTCACCCCTCCACTTT
TRBJ2-2 | TRBD2 | 17 | TRBV30 | - | CAWSVSLLAGFTGELFF | TGTGCCTGGAGTGTTTCCTTACTAGCGGGGTTCACCGGGGAGCTGTTTTTT
TRBJ1-6 | TRBD1 | 14 | TRBV2 | - | CASSRQGGESPLHF | TGTGCCAGCAGTCGACAGGGTGGCGAGTCACCCCTCCACTTT
TRBJ2-3 | TRBD1 | 16 | TRBV7-2 | - | CASSYTGGYGTDTQYF | TGTGCCAGCAGCTATACAGGGGGTTACGGCACAGATACGCAGTATTTT
TRBJ1-1 | - | 12 | TRBV30 | - | CAWTAMNTEAFF | TGTGCCTGGACGGCTATGAACACTGAAGCTTTCTTT
TRBJ1-2 | - | 16 | TRBV10-3 | - | CAISESRKGTNYGYTF | TGTGCCATCAGTGAATCGCGGAAGGGAACTAACTATGGCTACACCTTC
TRBJ1-1 | TRBD1 | 14 | TRBV29-1 | few | CSVTSRTGKTEAFF | TGCAGCGTCACTTCGAGGACAGGGAAGACTGAAGCTTTCTTT
TRBJ2-7 | - | 16 | TRBV4-2 | - | CASSQFYYGGAYEQYF | TGTGCCAGCAGCCAATTTTACTACGGTGGGGCCTACGAGCAGTACTTC
TRBJ1-1 | - | 14 | TRBV5-6 | - | CASSPGQTNTEAFF | TGTGCCAGCAGCCCCGGACAGACGAACACTGAAGCTTTCTTT
TRBJ2-7 | TRBD2 | 12 | TRBV6-1 | - | CASGTNSYEQYF | TGTGCCAGCGGGACTAACTCCTACGAGCAGTACTTC
TRBJ2-2 | - | 13 | TRBV11-2 | - | CASSSGRTGELFF | TGTGCCAGCAGCTCCGGACGCACCGGGGAGCTGTTTTTT
TRBJ1-1 | TRBD1 | 16 | TRBV4-2 | - | CASSPGQGGSAAEAFF | TGTGCCAGCAGCCCCGGACAGGGTGGGAGTGCGGCTGAAGCTTTCTTT
TRBJ2-1 | - | 11 | TRBV5-6 | medium-sized | CASSSGWEQFF | TGTGCCAGCAGCTCGGGTTGGGAGCAGTTCTTC
TRBJ1-5 | - | 14 | TRBV6-6 | - | CASSYSGGYQPQHF | TGTGCCAGCAGTTACTCAGGCGGATATCAGCCCCAGCATTTT
TRBJ2-4 | - | 13 | TRBV25-1 | once | CASSLPHSSIQYF | TGTGCCAGCAGCCTTCCCCATAGTAGCATTCAGTACTTC
TRBJ2-5 | TRBD2 | 17 | TRBV7-8 | few | CASSPGVAGAYEETQYF | TGTGCCAGCAGCCCTGGGGTAGCGGGGGCCTATGAAGAGACCCAGTACTTC
TRBJ2-7 | - | 13 | TRBV19 | - | CASISRMREEQYF | TGTGCCAGTATCTCCCGGATGAGGGAAGAGCAGTACTTC
TRBJ2-7 | - | 16 | TRBV7-3 | - | CASSPKPGRLSYEQYF | TGTGCCAGCAGCCCGAAACCAGGACGGCTCTCCTACGAGCAGTACTTC
TRBJ1-1 | - | 15 | TRBV4-1 | once | CASFPNTLGGTEAFF | TGCGCCAGTTTTCCCAACACCCTTGGGGGCACTGAAGCTTTCTTT
TRBJ1-2 | - | 10 | TRBV2 | once | CASSENGYTF | TGTGCCAGCAGTGAAAATGGCTACACCTTC
TRBJ2-7 | - | 13 | TRBV15 | - | CATSRDPEGEQYF | TGTGCCACCAGCAGAGATCCGGAGGGGGAGCAGTACTTC
TRBJ1-1 | - | 15 | TRBV5-4 | - | CASSSAKDGNTEAFF | TGTGCCAGCAGCTCCGCCAAGGACGGGAACACTGAAGCTTTCTTT
TRBJ1-6 | TRBD1 | 13 | TRBV2 | - | CASIGTGVSPLHF | TGTGCCAGCATTGGGACAGGGGTTTCACCCCTCCACTTT
TRBJ2-7 | - | 12 | TRBV27 | once | CASGQGLYEQYF | TGTGCCAGCGGACAGGGACTATACGAGCAGTACTTC
TRBJ2-1 | - | 16 | TRBV5-1 | few | CASSPGGTASYNEQFF | TGCGCCAGCAGCCCGGGAGGGACAGCTTCCTACAATGAGCAGTTCTTC
TRBJ2-7 | TRBD2 | 15 | TRBV7-2 | - | CASSPRTSGAYEQYF | TGTGCCAGCAGCCCGCGGACTAGCGGGGCCTACGAGCAGTACTTC
TRBJ1-6 | TRBD1 | 14 | TRBV7-2 | - | CASSQTGDNSPLHF | TGTGCCAGCAGCCAGACAGGGGACAATTCACCCCTCCACTTT
TRBJ1-5 | - | 15 | TRBV6-6 | - | CASQETDSFHQPQHF | TGTGCCAGCCAGGAGACCGACAGTTTTCATCAGCCCCAGCATTTT
TRBJ2-2 | - | 14 | TRBV5-5 | - | CASSLGEYTGELFF | TGTGCCAGCAGCTTGGGGGAGTATACCGGGGAGCTGTTTTTT